These 26 T cell receptor beta chains originate from one sample sequenced in a study of blood T cell repertoires in COVID-19. The method was immunoSEQ multiplex PCR; TCRdb's version includes in-frame clones alone and lacks a portion of them. The sample includes 40,000 or so clones, roughly 84% of them seen just once. Source material: peripheral blood. The source of these receptors is a woman between 65 and 79 years old in a cohort sampled during active COVID-19.

The J gene is TRBJ1-4, the V gene TRBV30; D is perhaps TRBD1 (6 bases). The CDR3 extends over 13 amino acids. Per germline, CDR1 GTSNPN and CDR2 SVGIG (reference sequence). V lost 8 bases and J 5 bases, leaving 15 bases between the germline ends. CDR3 DNA: TGTGCCCGGCAGGGGAAGGGGAATGAAAAACTGTTTTTT. Amino acid sequence: CARQGKGNEKLFF. The full variable domain, in which reference TRBV30 and TRBJ1-4 provide the parts outside the CDR3, is SQTIHQWPATLVQPVGSPLSLECTVEGTSNPNLYWYRQAAGRGLQLLFYSVGIGQISSEVPQNLSASRPQDRQFILSSKKLLLSDSGFYLCARQGKGNEKLFFGSGTQLSVL.

This clone was counted a single time. The V and J genes are TRBV4-1 and TRBJ1-1; a possible D gene is TRBD1 (6 bases). The V gene's germline CDR1 is MGHRA and CDR2 YSYEKL. V was pared by 1 base and J by 0 bases, with 12 bases between. The CDR3 consists of 16 residues. The CDR3 bases are TGCGCCAGCAGCCAAGTTTGGACAGCTATGAACACTGAAGCTTTCTTT. This translates into CASSQVWTAMNTEAFF.

The rearrangement uses TRBV6-2 or TRBV6-3 and TRBJ1-1; no definite D call. The CDR3 consists of 15 residues. Germline V gene data show CDR1 as MNHEY and CDR2 as SVGEGT. Trimming pared 6 bases from V and 1 base from J, leaving 15 bases between. CDR3 in amino acids: CASSPGFTRNTEAFF. The CDR3 nucleotides are TGTGCCAGCAGCCCCGGGTTCACCAGGAACACTGAAGCTTTCTTT.

The gene calls are TRBV2 and TRBJ2-4; no definite D call. The germline gives CDR1 SNHLY, CDR2 FYNNEI. V lost 5 bases and J 3 bases, leaving 14 bases between the germline ends. This CDR3 spans 15 amino acids. The CDR3 nucleotides are TGTGCCAGCAGTCGCTTCCCGGTAGACAAAAACATTCAGTACTTC. Translated, it gives CASSRFPVDKNIQYF.

This chain's CDR3 is CSVGQANSGNTIYF. CDR3 sequence (DNA): TGCAGCGTTGGGCAGGCAAACTCTGGAAACACCATATATTTT. The chain recombines TRBV29-1 with TRBJ1-3; D unresolved. The CDR3 consists of 14 residues. Germline V gene lookup returns CDR1 SQVTM and CDR2 ANQGSEA. V was shortened by 4 bases and J by 0 bases, with 10 bases between the two germline ends.

J is TRBJ2-5 and V is TRBV7-3; TRBD2 might be the D (6 bases). The CDR3 spans 13 residues. Trimming shortened V by 6 bases and J by 5 bases, and 13 bases separated the two germline ends. Per germline, CDR1 SGHTA and CDR2 FQGTGA. CDR3 sequence reads: CASSYSGGETQYF. CDR3 DNA: TGTGCCAGCAGTTATAGCGGTGGGGAGACCCAGTACTTC.

The V gene is TRBV6-5, the J gene TRBJ1-2, with 7 bases fitting TRBD1. Trimming cost V 2 bases and J 8 bases; bases outside gene matches: 5. The CDR3 consists of 13 residues. Germline CDR1 MNHEY, CDR2 SVGAGI. The DNA for the CDR3 is TGTGCCAGCAGTTACCACAGGGGCGGAGGCTACACCTTC. Amino acid sequence: CASSYHRGGGYTF.

The genes are TRBV5-1 and TRBJ2-3, with D perhaps matching TRBD2 (6 bases). The CDR3 sequence is 16 residues long. Per the germline V gene, CDR1 is SGHRS and CDR2 is YFSETQ. Trimming shortened V by 5 bases and J by 0 bases, and 16 bases separated the two germline ends. In DNA, the CDR3 is TGCGCCAGCAGAAGTTCAGGGACTCGAAGCACAGATACGCAGTATTTT. It specifies CASRSSGTRSTDTQYF.

Only a few counts were recorded for this clone. This sequence joins TRBV14 and TRBJ2-7; 12 bases match TRBD2. V lost 4 bases to trimming and J lost 2 bases; unmatched junction nucleotides: 6. The CDR3 spans 16 residues. Germline V lookup: CDR1 SGHDN, CDR2 FVKESK. The CDR3 loop is CASSPLAGGSPYEQYF. CDR3 DNA: TGTGCCAGCAGCCCCCTAGCGGGAGGGTCCCCCTACGAGCAGTACTTC.

This chain connects TRBV7-2 to TRBJ2-1; D is perhaps TRBD2 (6 bases). Trimming shortened V by 6 bases and J by 0 bases, and 12 bases separated the two germline ends. The CDR3 is 15 amino acids. Germline V lookup: CDR1 SGHTA, CDR2 FQGNSA. CDR3 nucleotides: TGTGCCAGCAGTTTGACTAGACGCTCCTACAATGAGCAGTTCTTC. Protein sequence: CASSLTRRSYNEQFF.

The rearrangement uses TRBV29-1 and TRBJ1-3, with 9 positions matching TRBD1. Trimming took 4 bases from V and 8 from J; bases not matched to a gene: 9. Germline CDR1 SQVTM, CDR2 ANQGSEA. The CDR3 has 14 amino acids. The CDR3 loop is CSVGDRDSGDTIYF. For the CDR3, the DNA is TGCAGCGTTGGGGACAGGGACAGCGGAGACACCATATATTTT.

The chain joins TRBV3-1 (or the pseudogene TRBV3-2) to TRBJ1-5, with D possibly matching TRBD1 (6 bases). CDR1 LGHDT and CDR2 YNNKEL come from the germline V gene (reference sequence). CDR3 length equals 18 residues. Trimming stripped 4 bases from V and 0 bases from J, with 19 bases between. In DNA, the CDR3 is TGTGCCAGCAGCCCCCGGAGACTGGACAGCTATAGCAATCAGCCCCAGCATTTT. It translates to CASSPRRLDSYSNQPQHF.

This clone came up once. The chain links TRBV28 to TRBJ2-7; 10 bases align to TRBD2. J lost 4 bases, V lost 6 bases, and 15 bases had no gene match. The CDR3 has 17 amino acids. Germline-derived CDR1 and CDR2 are MDHEN and SYDVKM. CDR3 protein: CASRINRGNSGRYEQYF. Written as DNA, the CDR3 is TGTGCCAGCAGAATCAACAGGGGTAATAGCGGGAGGTACGAGCAGTACTTC.

The chain recombines TRBV28 with TRBJ2-1; a weak D match, TRBD1 (6 bases). There are 13 residues in the CDR3. The germline V gene encodes CDR1 MDHEN and CDR2 SYDVKM. V was trimmed by 8 bases and J by 4 bases, leaving 12 bases between them. The CDR3 bases are TGTGCCAGCCAGGGGCAGTTGTACAATGAGCAGTTCTTC. This codes for CASQGQLYNEQFF.

CDR3 sequence reads: CASSQGDRLSPLHF. The CDR3 nucleotides are TGTGCCAGCAGCCAAGGGGACAGGCTTTCACCCCTCCACTTT. The chain joins TRBV3-1 (or the pseudogene TRBV3-2) to TRBJ1-6, with 8 bases matching TRBD1. Germline loops: CDR1 LGHDT, CDR2 YNNKEL (reference sequence). Trimming removed 1 base from V and 9 bases from J; junction bases left unmatched: 2. The length of the CDR3 is 14 residues.

The V gene is TRBV29-1, the J gene TRBJ2-5; 11 nucleotides line up with TRBD2. The germline V gene has CDR1 SQVTM and CDR2 ANQGSEA. The trim removed 4 bases at V and 4 bases at J, leaving 20 bases unmatched. The CDR3 is 19 residues long. The CDR3 nucleotides are TGCAGCGTTGTCTTCTCAGGTGACGGTACTAGCGGGAGCCGAGAGACCCAGTACTTC. Protein product: CSVVFSGDGTSGSRETQYF.

The chain uses TRBV6-5 and TRBJ2-7; possible D gene TRBD1, 5 bases. Trimming cost V 5 bases and J 11 bases, with 19 bases left between them. In germline, CDR1 is MNHEY, CDR2 SVGAGI. This CDR3 has 13 amino acids. CDR3 sequence reads: CASSREPDSPEYF. The CDR3 nucleotides read TGTGCCAGCAGTCGTGAACCCGACAGCCCGGAGTACTTC.

For this clone: The identical CDR3 is also encoded by other nucleotide sequences in the sample. The CDR3 bases are TGCGCCAGCAGCTTGGGAGGCCAGAACACTGAAGCTTTCTTT. Its protein is CASSLGGQNTEAFF. The rearrangement uses TRBV5-1 and TRBJ1-1; D gene ambiguous. Germline V gives CDR1 SGHRS, CDR2 YFSETQ. V shed 0 bases and J shed 1 base, with 7 bases lying between them. CDR3 length equals 14 residues. The entire variable domain, with the rest obtained from reference TRBV5-1 and TRBJ1-1, is as follows: KAGVTQTPRYLIKTRGQQVTLSCSPISGHRSVSWYQQTPGQGLQFLFEYFSETQRNKGNFPGRFSGRQFSNSRSEMNVSTLELGDSALYLCASSLGGQNTEAFFGQGTRLTVV.

This chain uses TRBV7-9 with TRBJ2-1; 9 bases fit TRBD2. The CDR3 length is 18 residues. Germline-derived CDR1 and CDR2 are SEHNR and FQNEAQ (reference sequence). The V segment lost 0 bases and the J segment 0 bases; nucleotides outside the gene matches: 6. As DNA, the CDR3 is TGTGCCAGCAGCTTAGCGTGGGGACTAGCCAGCTCCTACAATGAGCAGTTCTTC. Its translation: CASSLAWGLASSYNEQFF. The full variable domain, rest sourced from reference TRBV7-9 and TRBJ2-1, is DTGVSQNPRHKITKRGQNVTFRCDPISEHNRLYWYRQTLGQGPEFLTYFQNEAQLEKSRLLSDRFSAERPKGSFSTLEIQRTEQGDSAMYLCASSLAWGLASSYNEQFFGPGTRLTVL.

The V call is TRBV5-6, the J call TRBJ2-1, with D possibly matching TRBD2 (6 bases). Germline V gene lookup returns CDR1 SGHDT and CDR2 YYEEEE. The CDR3 length is 16 residues. Trimming took 1 base from V and 5 from J, leaving 16 bases between them. In nucleotides, the CDR3 is TGTGCCAGCAGCTTGTGGAGCGGGTGGAGGGACAATGAGCAGTTCTTC. It codes for CASSLWSGWRDNEQFF.

This chain joins TRBV21-1 and TRBJ2-7; TRBD2, the table's D call, was not compared with the DNA. TRBV21-1 is termed a pseudogene. CDR3 size: 16 residues. This CDR3 is CASSKGGTSFSYEQYF. CDR3 nucleotides: TGTGCCAGCAGCAAAGGGGGGACTAGCTTCTCCTACGAGCAGTACTTC.

The chain links TRBV19 to TRBJ2-7, with 7 bases matching TRBD1. CDR1 LNHDA and CDR2 SQIVND come from the germline V gene (reference sequence). The CDR3 runs to 14 residues. J lost 3 bases, V lost 7 bases, and 9 bases had no gene match. The CDR3 nucleotides read TGTGCCAGTACCAAAACAGGGGTTGACTACGAGCAGTACTTC. Translated, it gives CASTKTGVDYEQYF.

This clone occurred a few times. Relative to the germline gene, one junction end is altered; a read error may explain this. The rearrangement uses TRBV20-1 and TRBJ2-1, with 10 bases identical to TRBD2. Germline V gives CDR1 DFQATT, CDR2 SNEGSKA (reference sequence). The CDR3 consists of 10 residues. CDR3 loop: CSALLAGRVF. The CDR3 nucleotides are TGCAGTGCGTTACTAGCGGGAAGGGTCTTC.

The gene calls are TRBV30 and TRBJ2-3, with 8 nucleotides matching TRBD2. Per germline, CDR1 GTSNPN and CDR2 SVGIG (reference sequence). V was clipped by 5 bases and J by 0 bases; unmatched bases: 1. The CDR3 contains 13 residues. CDR3 loop: CAWASGSTDTQYF. CDR3 coding DNA: TGTGCCTGGGCTAGCGGGAGCACAGATACGCAGTATTTT.

The genes are TRBV28 and TRBJ2-7, with 11 bases lining up with TRBD1. V lost 10 bases, J lost 2 bases, and 10 bases stayed unmatched. The CDR3 is 15 amino acids. Per germline, CDR1 MDHEN and CDR2 SYDVKM. CDR3 in amino acids: CATAPGQGVPYEQYF. CDR3 DNA sequence: TGTGCCACCGCGCCGGGACAGGGGGTTCCCTACGAGCAGTACTTC. Supplemented by reference TRBV28 and TRBJ2-7, the full variable domain reads DVKVTQSSRYLVKRTGEKVFLECVQDMDHENMFWYRQDPGLGLRLIYFSYDVKMKEKGDIPEGYSVSREKKERFSLILESASTNQTSMYLCATAPGQGVPYEQYFGPGTRLTVT.

The genes are TRBV29-1 and TRBJ2-6; no clear D. The CDR3 length is 12 residues. The germline gives CDR1 SQVTM, CDR2 ANQGSEA. V lost 4 bases and J 1 base, leaving 2 bases between the germline ends. The CDR3 spells CSVASGANVLTF. DNA of the CDR3: TGCAGCGTTGCTTCTGGGGCCAACGTCCTGACTTTC.